These 2 T cell receptor beta chains were all obtained from the same sample, sequenced in a study of T-cell memory formation after mild COVID-19. TCRdb processed the 5' RACE reads anew with MiXCR; each CDR3 protein has one entry. Of approximately 580,000 distinct CDR3 sequences in the sample, 20% were seen once. What was sequenced was PBMCs or a T cell subset sorted from them (not recorded which). These receptors were collected from an adult woman who had mild COVID-19 (a few samples of this study predate the infection). Cell type and time point are not known.

J is TRBJ2-3 and V is TRBV9, with a possible D match to TRBD2 (5 bases). The germline CDR1 and CDR2 sequences are SGDLS and YYNGEE. V was pared by 0 bases and J by 6 bases, with 17 bases between. CDR3 length: 16 amino acids. As DNA, the CDR3 is TGTGCCAGCAGCGTAGCTTTCGGGGTCGGGGAGGATACGCAGTATTTT. This gives the protein CASSVAFGVGEDTQYF.

CDR3 nucleotides: TGTGCCAGCAGTTTTAGCGGGGGAAAAAGCTCCTACAATGAGCAGTTCTTC. Protein sequence: CASSFSGGKSSYNEQFF. The V gene is TRBV12-3 or TRBV12-4, the J gene TRBJ2-1, with 9 bases that match TRBD2. The CDR3 contains 17 residues. After removal of 3 bases from V and 0 bases from J, the junction contained 6 bases not matched to a gene.